This T cell receptor beta chain was sequenced for a study of blood T cell repertoires in COVID-19 (dated by TCRdb to about 2020). Regarding the study in general: The collaborator samples originated in the United States, Italy and Spain and spanned the acute and convalescent phases of COVID-19. The material from the prospective study consisted of cDNA or gDNA derived from T cells, B-cell-depleted T cells, or PBMCs. The dataset comprised deeply sampled blood TCRbeta repertoires from subjects exposed to, actively infected with, or recovered from COVID-19. A freely available public database, intended as a resource for researchers studying the immune response to SARS-CoV-2, is where the repertoires were released. The samples were drawn from two sources: the first 160 participants of the ongoing ImmuneRACE study, and fewer than 1,500 subjects contributed by 6 global collaborators. Sample metadata almost always included a de-identified subject ID, COVID-19 status, age in years and sex. HLA class I and class II types, where available, came from metadata supplied by the sample provider rather than from assay-based typing.

General conclusions and limits of the study: Clinical and demographic metadata were provided uncurated, with the amount varying by source and participant.

This clone was detected only once. Its antigen has not been determined. Base qualities are missing; no much larger clone stands one base away. Another Seattle source contributed samples from volunteer blood donors who had recovered from COVID-19. Whole blood was collected in K2EDTA tubes by collaborating institutions according to the institutions' own protocols. Collaborator samples were shipped for TCRbeta analysis as frozen whole blood, isolated PBMCs, or DNA extracted from either sample type. The immunoSEQ Assay, a bias-controlled multiplex PCR, was used to amplify TCRbeta CDR3 regions from genomic DNA. Per the authors' processing: The number of nucleated cells in each sample was estimated from the amplification of reference gene primers within the assay. Sequence reads were collapsed and filtered to measure the absolute abundance of every unique TCRbeta CDR3 rearrangement. For each sample, productive Simpson clonality was calculated as the square root of Simpson's diversity index over productive rearrangements. The table was pulled from immuneACCESS by TCRdb, which kept in-frame rearrangements only. Such tables lose some clones; where checked, under half of the loss comes from unresolved V genes, and the rest has no known cause. V, J and clone size are those of that table, while D and trimming were read from the DNA. The sample profile shows 150,000 to 200,000 clones; 70% to 80% of them were found once. The ten top clones hold 13% of the sample.

Sequenced: peripheral blood. The clonotype comes from a man in his forties or fifties who had recovered from COVID-19.

DNA sequence: TGTGCCAGTAGTATACACTACCTCACAGATACGCAGTATTTT. Protein translation: CASSIHYLTDTQYF. The sequence is built from TRBV19 and TRBJ2-3; no D segment can be confidently identified. The germline V gene (reference sequence) supplies CDR1 LNHDA and CDR2 SQIVND. V drops 2 bases and J drops 2 bases, leaving 8 bases in between. There are 14 amino acids in the CDR3, from cysteine to phenylalanine inclusive. The retained sequence is limited to the CDR3, 42 bases, with the frame set at the first base.